This is a list of T cell receptor beta chains from one sample in a study of CD8 T cells in ankylosing spondylitis. TCRdb independently ran MiXCR on the 5' RACE reads; one entry per CDR3 protein. Among 55,000 or so distinct CDR3 sequences listed, roughly 7.4% were seen once. Sequencing used blood, either unsorted or a sorted T cell fraction (not recorded which). These TCRs come from a female donor with ankylosing spondylitis or in good health (not recorded which). CDR3s include the opening cysteine and the closing phenylalanine or tryptophan. The D gene is left open where the match is weak. Size is stated as once, few or many counts, or a class when the clone is expanded.

TRBV4-1	-	many	TRBJ1-5	CASSQDKGPNQPQHF	TGCGCCAGCAGCCAAGATAAGGGACCCAATCAGCCCCAGCATTTT
TRBV3-1	TRBD1	many	TRBJ1-3	CASSQPDRAVGNTIYF	TGTGCCAGCAGCCAACCGGACAGGGCGGTTGGAAACACCATATATTTT
TRBV7-9	TRBD2	few	TRBJ2-4	CASSHGAGLAKNIQYF	TGTGCCAGCAGCCATGGAGCGGGGCTAGCCAAAAACATTCAGTACTTC
TRBV2	-	many	TRBJ1-5	CASSETTGNQPQHF	TGTGCCAGCAGTGAAACGACAGGCAATCAGCCCCAGCATTTT
TRBV20-1	-	many	TRBJ1-2	CSADLRGYTF	TGCAGTGCTGATCTGCGTGGCTACACCTTC
TRBV12-3/TRBV12-4	-	many	TRBJ2-7	CASSLATSSYEQYF	TGTGCCAGCAGCTTGGCAACAAGTTCCTACGAGCAGTACTTC
TRBV5-6	-	many	TRBJ2-1	CASSLLRSFNEQFF	TGTGCCAGCAGCTTGTTGCGGTCCTTTAATGAGCAGTTCTTC
TRBV20-1	-	many	TRBJ1-2	CSAIPVQYGYTF	TGCAGTGCTATCCCAGTTCAATATGGCTACACCTTC
TRBV2	-	many	TRBJ1-4	CASSETWQVSEKLFF	TGTGCCAGCAGTGAAACGTGGCAGGTCAGCGAAAAACTGTTTTTT
TRBV2	-	many	TRBJ1-2	CASSPQDLRTNYGYTF	TGTGCCAGCAGCCCGCAGGATTTGCGTACCAACTATGGCTACACCTTC
TRBV11-2	TRBD1	many	TRBJ2-5	CASRLGQNLQETQYF	TGTGCCAGCAGACTGGGACAGAACTTGCAAGAGACCCAGTACTTC
TRBV24-1	TRBD1	many	TRBJ2-3	CATSSPGQVLTDTQYF	TGTGCCACCAGTTCCCCGGGACAGGTCCTAACAGATACGCAGTATTTT
TRBV12-3/TRBV12-4	TRBD1	many	TRBJ1-6	CASSLGQASPLHF	TGTGCCAGCAGTTTGGGACAGGCGTCACCCCTCCACTTT
TRBV7-2	-	many	TRBJ2-1	CASSLGWINEQFF	TGTGCCAGCAGCTTGGGGTGGATCAATGAGCAGTTCTTC
TRBV5-5	TRBD1	many	TRBJ1-1	CASSYDTGVGTEAFF	TGTGCCAGCAGCTATGACACAGGGGTAGGGACTGAAGCTTTCTTT
TRBV29-1	-	many	TRBJ1-1	CSVEVRQMNTEAFF	TGCAGCGTTGAGGTCCGGCAGATGAACACTGAAGCTTTCTTT
TRBV24-1	-	many	TRBJ2-1	CATSDVAGQAFSYNEQFF	TGTGCCACCAGTGACGTAGCGGGACAGGCCTTTTCCTACAATGAGCAGTTCTTC
TRBV29-1	-	many	TRBJ1-2	CSVTAITNYGYTF	TGCAGCGTGACGGCGATAACTAACTATGGCTACACCTTC